These 20 T cell receptor beta chains came from one sample sequenced in a study of blood T cell repertoires in COVID-19. Measured with immunoSEQ multiplex PCR; TCRdb has only the in-frame clones, and not every one. The profile shows under 200,000 clones, roughly 85% of them singletons. What was sequenced was peripheral blood. These receptors all stem from a woman of 80 years or more with acute or convalescent COVID-19.

This chain joins TRBV27 and TRBJ2-5; D possibly corresponds to TRBD2 (5 bases). The germline V gene has CDR1 MNHEY and CDR2 SMNVEV (reference sequence). The CDR3 covers 18 residues. The V end was cut by 3 bases, the J end by 2 bases, with 22 bases between. CDR3 nucleotides: TGTGCCAGCAGTTTTCGGGGTTCCTCCAGATTGTTACAAGAGACCCAGTACTTC. This codes for CASSFRGSSRLLQETQYF.

The chain uses TRBV3-1 (or the pseudogene TRBV3-2) and TRBJ1-2; unclear D gene. The CDR3 extends over 15 amino acids. Germline V CDR1 and CDR2: LGHDT, YNNKEL (reference sequence). Trimming left V 1 base short and J 1 base short, with 10 bases between. Here the CDR3 DNA reads TGTGCCAGCAGCCAAGTAGCGATAGGTAACTATGGCTACACCTTC. It encodes CASSQVAIGNYGYTF.

This chain links TRBV5-1 with TRBJ2-3; 7 positions agree with TRBD1. The CDR3 covers 15 residues. Trimming at V came to 2 bases and at J to 1 base, leaving 4 bases not matched to a gene. CDR1 and CDR2 from the germline V gene are SGHRS and YFSETQ. The CDR3 bases are TGCGCCAGCAGCTTTGGCGGACAGGGCACAGATACGCAGTATTTT. It encodes CASSFGGQGTDTQYF.

V is TRBV5-6 and J is TRBJ1-4; 7 bases align to TRBD1. The CDR3 has 16 amino acids. The V gene's germline CDR1 is SGHDT and CDR2 YYEEEE. The J segment lost 8 bases and the V segment lost 4 bases, leaving 14 bases of the junction unmatched. The CDR3 DNA reads as TGTGCCAGCAGCCCGACGACAGGGTGGGGGAGAGAAAAACTGTTTTTT. Amino acid sequence: CASSPTTGWGREKLFF.

The chain has TRBV3-1 (or the pseudogene TRBV3-2) and TRBJ1-1; D gene uncertain. Germline V CDR1 and CDR2: LGHDT, YNNKEL (reference sequence). V was shortened by 2 bases and J by 11 bases, with 12 bases between the two germline ends. This CDR3 is 12 amino acids long. CDR3 sequence (DNA): TGTGCCAGCAGCCAATCGCACACATCGGCTTTCTTT. Translated: CASSQSHTSAFF.

This clone was picked up a small number of times. V gene TRBV29-1 combines with J gene TRBJ2-1; 7 nucleotides match TRBD2. There are 13 residues in the CDR3. The V and J ends lost 7 bases and 0 bases, in that order; junction bases with no gene match: 3. Germline CDR1 is SQVTM and CDR2 is ANQGSEA. The CDR3: CSGRDYSYNEQFF. Here the CDR3 DNA reads TGCAGCGGCCGGGACTACTCCTACAATGAGCAGTTCTTC.

The chain joins TRBV5-1 to TRBJ2-2; 10 nucleotides align to TRBD1. Germline V gene sequence: CDR1 SGHRS, CDR2 YFSETQ. With V trimmed by 4 bases and J by 5 bases, 5 bases remained unmatched. The CDR3 has 15 residues. The CDR3 coding sequence is TGCGCCAGCAGCCCCGGGACAGGGGCGACCGGGGAGCTGTTTTTT. Its protein is CASSPGTGATGELFF.

This chain joins TRBV11-2 and TRBJ2-7, with 10 bases identical to TRBD2. Germline loops: CDR1 SGHAT, CDR2 FQNNGV. The CDR3 has 15 amino acids. The junction had 10 bases not matched to a gene; V was cut back by 2 bases and J by 9 bases. The CDR3 DNA follows: TGTGCCAGCAGCTTATCAGAACTAGCGGGACTGGGGCAGTACTTC. Its protein is CASSLSELAGLGQYF.

This chain uses TRBV6-5 with TRBJ1-5, with 7 nucleotides matching TRBD1. CDR1 and CDR2 from the germline V gene are MNHEY and SVGAGI. This CDR3 has 14 amino acids. V trimming: 6 bases; J trimming: 3 bases; junction bases outside the gene matches: 5. The CDR3 spells CASRRDSNNQPQHF. CDR3 coding DNA: TGTGCCAGCAGGAGGGACAGCAACAATCAGCCCCAGCATTTT.

J is TRBJ1-5 and V is TRBV30; tentative D call: TRBD1 (5 bases). Between the trimmed V and J ends, which lost 0 bases and 4 bases, there was a span of 10 bases. Germline CDR1 and CDR2: GTSNPN and SVGIG (reference sequence). The CDR3 length is 14 residues. The CDR3 here is CAWSVSGGNQPQHF. CDR3 bases: TGTGCCTGGAGTGTATCCGGGGGGAATCAGCCCCAGCATTTT.

The chain uses TRBV7-2 and TRBJ2-6; D is unclear. Germline lookup yields CDR1 SGHTA and CDR2 FQGNSA. This CDR3 is built from 14 residues. Trimming pared 6 bases from V and 2 bases from J, leaving 8 bases between. This chain's CDR3 is CASSPRAGANVLTF. The CDR3 nucleotides are TGTGCCAGCAGTCCAAGAGCTGGGGCCAACGTCCTGACTTTC.

The chain is built from TRBV4-3 and TRBJ2-1, with 10 bases matching TRBD2. The germline V gene has CDR1 LGHNA and CDR2 YSLEER. The CDR3 is made up of 17 amino acids. V shed 6 bases and J 10 bases; nucleotides not matched to a gene: 18. The CDR3 region is CASSHGGASGSPGEQFF. DNA for the CDR3: TGCGCCAGCAGTCATGGGGGGGCTAGCGGGAGTCCAGGAGAGCAGTTCTTC.

V gene TRBV6-5 combines with J gene TRBJ2-2; a weak D match, TRBD1 (6 bases). Germline V gives CDR1 MNHEY, CDR2 SVGAGI. The length of the CDR3 is 14 residues. V gave up 6 bases and J gave up 6 bases, with 14 bases separating them. The CDR3 region has the DNA TGTGCCAGCAGATATACCTCAGGGGCCGGGGAGCTGTTTTTT. Its translation: CASRYTSGAGELFF.

The V gene is TRBV6-5, the J gene TRBJ1-2, with D tentatively TRBD1 (5 bases). CDR1 and CDR2 (germline): MNHEY, SVGAGI. This CDR3 has 14 residues. V was trimmed by 2 bases and J by 4 bases, leaving 11 bases between them. DNA for the CDR3: TGTGCCAGCAGTTACGGGCGGGGGACCTATGGCTACACCTTC. It yields the protein CASSYGRGTYGYTF.

The genes are TRBV29-1 and TRBJ2-5; possible D gene TRBD1, 6 bases. The CDR3 is 13 amino acids. The germline V gene has CDR1 SQVTM and CDR2 ANQGSEA. With 6 bases removed from V and 4 bases from J, the gap between germline ends came to 15 bases. For the CDR3, the DNA is TGCAGCGTGTTCAGAGGGGGAATAGAGACCCAGTACTTC. Translation: CSVFRGGIETQYF.

The rearrangement links TRBV6-5 to TRBJ2-7, with a possible D match to TRBD2 (7 bases). The CDR3 runs to 15 residues. Trimming took off 7 bases at V and 0 bases at J, with 16 bases between the two ends. Germline V CDR1 and CDR2: MNHEY, SVGAGI. The CDR3 nucleotides are TGTGCCAGCACTTCTCGGGGGGCTACCTCCTACGAGCAGTACTTC. Residues: CASTSRGATSYEQYF.

The rearrangement uses TRBV9 and TRBJ2-1; 7 nucleotides align to TRBD1. CDR1 is SGDLS and CDR2 is YYNGEE in the germline V gene. The V gene end was trimmed by 4 bases and the J gene end by 5 bases; junction bases not matched to a gene: 6. The CDR3 is made up of 14 amino acids. The CDR3, as DNA: TGTGCCAGCAGCCTCGGGGACAGCCACAATGAGCAGTTCTTC. Protein sequence: CASSLGDSHNEQFF.

The rearrangement uses TRBV7-9 and TRBJ1-5; a weak D match, TRBD1 (6 bases). The CDR3 has 18 amino acids. CDR1 SEHNR and CDR2 FQNEAQ come from the germline V gene (reference sequence). V lost 5 bases, J lost 5 bases, and 25 bases lay in between. The CDR3 region is CASSGTEAGGSSDQPQHF. Written as DNA, the CDR3 is TGTGCCAGCAGCGGCACGGAGGCGGGGGGCTCGTCTGATCAGCCCCAGCATTTT.

The chain employs TRBV3-1 (or the pseudogene TRBV3-2) and TRBJ2-7; no clear D. CDR3 length: 15 amino acids. Trimming shortened V by 4 bases and J by 3 bases, and 16 bases separated the two germline ends. Germline V gene data show CDR1 as LGHDT and CDR2 as YNNKEL (reference sequence). In nucleotides, the CDR3 is TGTGCCAGCAGCCCGAAAGGAGCGTTCGACTACGAGCAGTACTTC. It yields the protein CASSPKGAFDYEQYF.

The V and J genes are TRBV6-5 and TRBJ1-2; D is uncertain. This CDR3 has 14 residues. CDR1 is MNHEY and CDR2 is SVGAGI in the germline V gene. Trimming stripped 2 bases from V and 2 bases from J, with 9 bases between. The CDR3 here is CASSYGARNYGYTF. The CDR3 DNA reads as TGTGCCAGCAGTTACGGCGCCAGGAACTATGGCTACACCTTC.